These 21 T cell receptor beta chains share one sample of origin, sequenced in a study of PD-1 blockade in classical Hodgkin lymphoma. Every patient was affected by relapse after autologous stem cell transplantation, while exposure to brentuximab vedotin was not uniform. Through magnetic negative selection, CD8+ T cells were separated from PBMCs that had been thawed. Data came from immunoSEQ multiplex PCR; TCRdb stores just in-frame clones and leaves some out. Here the sample spans about 8,200 clones, 86% being singletons. Sequenced here: CD8+ T cells from blood, sampled at baseline. Every receptor here comes from a human donor with classical Hodgkin lymphoma.

Only a few counts were recorded for this clone. The chain combines TRBV7-9 with TRBJ2-7; D gene unclear. This CDR3 has 16 residues. Germline values: CDR1 SEHNR, CDR2 FQNEAQ (reference sequence). The V end was cut by 1 base, the J end by 0 bases, with 13 bases between. CDR3: CASSLGVGYSSYEQYF. In DNA, the CDR3 is TGTGCCAGCAGCTTAGGAGTCGGATACTCCTCCTACGAGCAGTACTTC.

The chain employs TRBV7-6 and TRBJ2-2; D remains unclear. Germline loops: CDR1 SGHVS, CDR2 FNYEAQ. This CDR3 is built from 15 residues. Trimming stripped 4 bases from V and 0 bases from J, with 9 bases between. In nucleotides, the CDR3 is TGTGCCAGCAGCTCGGACCCGCCGAACACCGGGGAGCTGTTTTTT. It codes for CASSSDPPNTGELFF.

The chain carries TRBV2 and TRBJ2-7; possibly TRBD2 for D (6 bases). Looked up from germline, CDR1 is SNHLY and CDR2 is FYNNEI. CDR3 length: 13 residues. V was trimmed by 9 bases and J by 5 bases, leaving 17 bases between them. The CDR3 DNA reads TGTGCCAGGGACTACCCCGACCAAAACGAGCAGTACTTC. Translated, it gives CARDYPDQNEQYF.

The genes are TRBV28 and TRBJ2-3; 9 bases line up with TRBD2. Germline-derived CDR1 and CDR2 are MDHEN and SYDVKM. Trimming took 3 bases from V and 5 from J; bases not matched to a gene: 15. The CDR3 covers 18 residues. The DNA for the CDR3 is TGTGCCAGCAGTTTCCTCCCGGGCGCGGGAGGGCCCGAAGATACGCAGTATTTT. This sequence encodes CASSFLPGAGGPEDTQYF.

The chain couples TRBV6-1 to TRBJ2-7; the D gene could be TRBD1 or TRBD2 (5 bases each). This CDR3 spans 14 amino acids. From germline, CDR1 is MNHNS and CDR2 SASEGT. V was clipped by 4 bases and J by 1 base, with 11 bases between them. Here the CDR3 reads CASSGTGASYEQYF. In nucleotides, the CDR3 is TGTGCCAGCAGTGGTACCGGGGCTTCCTACGAGCAGTACTTC.

A single count supports this clone. The chain links TRBV27 to TRBJ2-5; unclear D gene. Looked up from germline, CDR1 is MNHEY and CDR2 is SMNVEV (reference sequence). The CDR3 contains 13 residues. V was shortened by 4 bases and J by 8 bases, with 14 bases between the two germline ends. The CDR3: CASSSGLLETQYF. In DNA, the CDR3 is TGTGCCAGCAGTTCCGGCCTGCTTGAAACCCAGTACTTC.

The J gene is TRBJ2-7, the V gene TRBV2; 11 bases are a match to TRBD1. This CDR3 region has 17 residues. The V segment lost 3 bases and the J segment 4 bases; nucleotides outside the gene matches: 11. CDR1 is SNHLY and CDR2 is FYNNEI in the germline V gene. CDR3 DNA sequence: TGTGCCAGCAGTGACCTACGATCGGGACAGGGGGGTTACGAGCAGTACTTC. Its translation: CASSDLRSGQGGYEQYF.

The chain couples TRBV10-1 to TRBJ2-3; a possible D gene is TRBD2 (5 bases). With 2 bases removed from V and 1 base from J, the gap between germline ends came to 10 bases. This CDR3 has 15 residues. In germline, CDR1 is WNHNN, CDR2 SYGVQD (reference sequence). The CDR3 region has the DNA TGCGCCAGCAGTGAGGGACCGCGGGGCACAGATACGCAGTATTTT. It is translated as CASSEGPRGTDTQYF.

CDR3 sequence: CASSLKWNTEAFF. For the CDR3, the DNA is TGTGCCAGCAGCCTAAAGTGGAACACTGAAGCTTTCTTT. J is TRBJ1-1 and V is TRBV7-9; no firm D call. Trimming stripped 5 bases from V and 1 base from J, with 8 bases between. Germline CDR1 and CDR2: SEHNR and FQNEAQ (reference sequence). The CDR3 sequence is 13 residues long.

Only one count was recorded for this clone. The J gene is TRBJ1-5, the V gene TRBV19; a possible D gene is TRBD1 (5 bases). Germline-derived CDR1 and CDR2 are LNHDA and SQIVND (reference sequence). The CDR3 sequence is 15 residues long. The V end was cut by 1 base, the J end by 4 bases, with 11 bases between. In nucleotides, the CDR3 is TGTGCCAGTAGTATAGGTTCCAGGGCGAATCAGCCCCAGCATTTT. This gives the protein CASSIGSRANQPQHF.

In regard to this clone: At one end, the junction sequence differs from germline, possibly due to a read error. The chain carries TRBV29-1 and TRBJ2-7, with D perhaps assigned TRBD1 or TRBD2 (5 bases each). The length of the CDR3 is 11 residues. Per the germline V gene, CDR1 is SQVTM and CDR2 is ANQGSEA. The CDR3 loop reads CSVVLGRQEHF. The CDR3 nucleotides are TGCAGCGTTGTACTGGGACGGCAAGAACACTTC.

The V and J genes are TRBV2 and TRBJ1-1, with TRBD1 matching over 9 bases. The germline CDR1 and CDR2 sequences are SNHLY and FYNNEI. The CDR3 is made up of 12 amino acids. V was pared by 9 bases and J by 4 bases, with 3 bases of the junction left unmatched. CDR3 sequence (DNA): TGTGCCAGAGAACAGGGGGCCACTGAAGCTTTCTTT. This encodes CAREQGATEAFF.

This chain uses TRBV10-1 with TRBJ1-6, with D tentatively TRBD1 (6 bases). Germline V gives CDR1 WNHNN, CDR2 SYGVQD (reference sequence). The CDR3 length is 14 residues. V was trimmed by 7 bases and J by 7 bases, leaving 14 bases between them. The CDR3: CASNSGTHNSPLHF. The CDR3 DNA reads TGCGCCAGCAATTCCGGGACACACAATTCACCCCTCCACTTT.

This sequence joins TRBV5-6 and TRBJ2-4; the D call may be TRBD1 or TRBD2 (5 bases each). Germline V gene lookup returns CDR1 SGHDT and CDR2 YYEEEE. V shed 3 bases and J shed 1 base, with 11 bases lying between them. CDR3 length: 15 residues. This chain's CDR3 is CASSSDWGAKNIQYF. The CDR3 DNA reads as TGTGCCAGCAGCTCCGATTGGGGGGCCAAAAACATTCAGTACTTC.

The genes are TRBV7-6 and TRBJ2-5, with 8 bases matching TRBD2. From germline, CDR1 is SGHVS and CDR2 FNYEAQ. The CDR3 runs 12 residues. Germline trimming cut 5 bases from V and 5 bases from J; bases unmatched to any gene: 1. The CDR3 spells CASSRTSETQYF. In DNA, the CDR3 is TGTGCCAGCAGCCGGACTAGCGAGACCCAGTACTTC.

The CDR3 region has the DNA TGTGCCAGCAGCTTGGTTGCGGGAGGAGCCGGGGAGCTGTTTTTT. Its protein product is CASSLVAGGAGELFF. The J gene is TRBJ2-2, the V gene TRBV5-4, with 8 bases that match TRBD2. Germline V gene data show CDR1 as SGHNT and CDR2 as YYREEE (reference sequence). The length of the CDR3 is 15 residues. The junction had 4 bases not matched to a gene; V was cut back by 0 bases and J by 6 bases.

The chain recombines TRBV27 with TRBJ2-5; a weak D match, TRBD1 (5 bases). The end of the DNA is better explained by TRBJ2-7, so the J call may be wrong. CDR3 length equals 12 residues. Germline V gene lookup returns CDR1 MNHEY and CDR2 SMNVEV (reference sequence). CDR3 sequence: CASTRDSYEQYF. The CDR3 nucleotides read TGTGCCAGCACCAGGGACTCCTACGAGCAGTACTTC.

The chain's CDR3 is CASSFRGLANYGYTF. Here the CDR3 DNA reads TGTGCCAGCAGTTTCCGGGGCTTAGCTAACTATGGCTACACCTTC. The J gene is TRBJ1-2, the V gene TRBV28; a weak D match, TRBD1 (5 bases). Per the germline V gene, CDR1 is MDHEN and CDR2 is SYDVKM. V was cut by 3 bases and J by 0 bases, with 11 bases left in between. This CDR3 contains 15 residues.

J is TRBJ1-4 and V is TRBV10-3; tentative D call: TRBD1 (6 bases). Between the trimmed V and J ends, which lost 3 bases and 7 bases, there was a span of 18 bases. Germline V gene lookup returns CDR1 ENHRY and CDR2 SYGVKD. The CDR3 is 16 residues long. The CDR3, as DNA: TGTGCCATCAGTGATTCTCGGGGGGCCGGGGGTGAAAAACTGTTTTTT. Translated, it gives CAISDSRGAGGEKLFF.

In its sample, this clone was seen a few times. The gene calls are TRBV10-1 and TRBJ2-7; D is unresolved. V was pared by 10 bases and J by 0 bases, with 10 bases between. CDR1 WNHNN and CDR2 SYGVQD come from the germline V gene (reference sequence). The CDR3 sequence is 12 residues long. CDR3 in amino acids: CATEADSYEQYF. CDR3 DNA sequence: TGCGCCACCGAGGCAGACTCCTACGAGCAGTACTTC.

The chain links TRBV4-1 to TRBJ1-4; no definite D call. This CDR3 comprises 16 residues. CDR1 MGHRA and CDR2 YSYEKL come from the germline V gene. Trimming left V 2 bases short and J 8 bases short, with 18 bases between. The CDR3 here is CASSQKTPSLDEKLFF. CDR3 nucleotides: TGCGCCAGCAGCCAAAAGACGCCCTCACTTGACGAAAAACTGTTTTTT.